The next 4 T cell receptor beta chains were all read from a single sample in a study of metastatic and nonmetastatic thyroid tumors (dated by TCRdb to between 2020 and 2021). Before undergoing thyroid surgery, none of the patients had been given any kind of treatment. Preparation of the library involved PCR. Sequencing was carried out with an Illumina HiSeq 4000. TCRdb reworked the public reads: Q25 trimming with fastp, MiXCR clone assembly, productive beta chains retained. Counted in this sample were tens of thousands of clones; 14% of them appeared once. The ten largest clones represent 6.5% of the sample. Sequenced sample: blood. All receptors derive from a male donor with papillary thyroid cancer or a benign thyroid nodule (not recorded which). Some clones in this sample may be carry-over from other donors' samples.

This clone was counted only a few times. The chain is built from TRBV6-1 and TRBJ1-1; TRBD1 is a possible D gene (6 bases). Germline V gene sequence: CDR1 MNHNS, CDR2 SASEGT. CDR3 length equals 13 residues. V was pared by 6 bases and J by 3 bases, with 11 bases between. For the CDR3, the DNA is TGTGCCAGCAGGCGGGACACCTACACTGAAGCTTTCTTT. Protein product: CASRRDTYTEAFF.

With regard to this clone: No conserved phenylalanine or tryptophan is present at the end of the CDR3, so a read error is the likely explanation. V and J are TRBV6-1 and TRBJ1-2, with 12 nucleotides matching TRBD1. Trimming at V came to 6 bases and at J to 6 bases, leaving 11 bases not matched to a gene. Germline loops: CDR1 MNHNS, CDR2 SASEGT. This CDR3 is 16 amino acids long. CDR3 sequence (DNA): TGTGCCAGCAGCGAACCGGGACAGGGGGCTTCCCATGGCTACACCCTC. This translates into CASSEPGQGASHGYTL.

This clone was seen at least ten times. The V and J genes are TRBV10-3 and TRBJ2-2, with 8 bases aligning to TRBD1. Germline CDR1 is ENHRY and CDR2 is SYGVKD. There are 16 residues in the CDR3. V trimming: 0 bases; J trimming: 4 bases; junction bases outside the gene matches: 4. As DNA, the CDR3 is TGTGCCATCAGTGAGTCGCAGGGGGCGAGCACCGGGGAGCTGTTTTTT. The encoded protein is CAISESQGASTGELFF.

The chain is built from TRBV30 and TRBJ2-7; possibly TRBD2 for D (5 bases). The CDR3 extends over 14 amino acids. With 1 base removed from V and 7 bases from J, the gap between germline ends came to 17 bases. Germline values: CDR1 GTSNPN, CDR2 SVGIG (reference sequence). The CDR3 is CAWSEEAVLGEQYF. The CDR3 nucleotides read TGTGCCTGGAGTGAGGAGGCCGTTTTGGGAGAGCAGTACTTC.